This T cell receptor (beta chain) originates from a study of lymphopenia after photon versus proton radiotherapy. Profiling relied on immunoSEQ multiplex PCR, and the TCRdb table lists in-frame clones only, not all of them. The table includes roughly 150,000 clones, about 88% detected once. Between the trimmed V and J ends, which lost 0 bases and 2 bases, there was a span of 8 bases. The germline V gene has CDR1 SGHDT and CDR2 YYEEEE. This CDR3 is 14 amino acids long. This TCR was recovered from a man aged 50 to 60 with gastric cancer. Material: peripheral blood, obtained from a patient treated with photon-based radiotherapy. The rearrangement uses TRBV5-6 and TRBJ2-5, with D uncertain. CDR3 nucleotides: TGTGCCAGCAGCTTGGGACGGCAGCAAGAGACCCAGTACTTC. This gives the protein CASSLGRQQETQYF.